This is a list of T cell receptor beta chains from one sample in a study of T-cell reconstitution after alpha-beta-depleted transplantation in children. A single record per CDR3 protein comes from TCRdb applying MiXCR to the PCR reads. The data hold roughly 500,000 distinct CDR3 sequences, with approximately 20% observed a single time. The source was PBMCs from the stem cell graft donor, collected from the stem cell graft. These receptors originate from a human donor who donated a stem cell graft to a child with acute lymphoblastic leukemia. The CDR3 runs from the conserved cysteine through the conserved F or W.

V gene	J gene	CDR3 protein
TRBV3-1	TRBJ2-1	CASSPGPRTNTYNEQFF
TRBV12-3/TRBV12-4	TRBJ2-3	CATATKAGSADTQYF
TRBV5-6	TRBJ2-3	CASSLWEGDTQYF
TRBV20-1	TRBJ2-2	CSAKGLARTGELFF
TRBV7-9	TRBJ2-7	CASSFPWGRVHEQYF
TRBV20-1	TRBJ2-1	CSASSPTGEGSYNEQFF
TRBV2	TRBJ2-3	CASSPRTGWTDTQYF
TRBV4-1	TRBJ1-1	CASSQEQGLNTEAFF
TRBV5-1	TRBJ1-4	CASSLGSPNEKLFF
TRBV5-1	TRBJ2-3	CASSLEADTYTDTQYF
TRBV6-5	TRBJ2-1	CASSYGGGNVNEQFF
TRBV30	TRBJ2-1	CAWSRQTLAGVNEQFF
TRBV12-3/TRBV12-4	TRBJ2-2	CASDPVASEVTGELFF
TRBV14	TRBJ2-3	CASSQVGGITDTQYF
TRBV24-1	TRBJ2-1	CATSDFKREGNYNEQFF
TRBV20-1	TRBJ1-4	CSARGQGGEKLFF
TRBV11-1	TRBJ1-6	CASSPKGGPNSPLHF
TRBV29-1	TRBJ2-1	CSVPSGSGNEQFF
TRBV6-1	TRBJ2-1	CASSPLVIPYNEQFF
TRBV10-3	TRBJ2-7	CAIGAPNDRGYEQYF
TRBV7-9	TRBJ2-5	CASRKREETQYF
TRBV20-1	TRBJ2-2	CSARVVPGQGLNTGELFF
TRBV6-1	TRBJ2-7	CASSPAWGAYEQYF
TRBV30	TRBJ2-5	CAWSRGGGQETQYF
TRBV6-1	TRBJ1-1	CASRAGLQNTEAFF
TRBV29-1	TRBJ2-7	CSVGDSSYEQYF
TRBV9	TRBJ1-3	CASSVVSQAAGNTIYF
TRBV5-1	TRBJ2-6	CASSLVGLSSGANVLTF
TRBV9	TRBJ2-1	CASSVGGGRAYNEQFF
TRBV3-1	TRBJ1-1	CAIRTFPGAAPNTEAFF
TRBV20-1	TRBJ2-5	CSGGQGARETQYF
TRBV7-9	TRBJ2-5	CASSFTGVETQYF
TRBV20-1	TRBJ2-1	CSARALIIPDNEQFF
TRBV7-9	TRBJ2-1	CASSFGSGPPQEQFF
TRBV9	TRBJ2-2	CASSERQGTGELFF
TRBV18	TRBJ2-7	CASSPLGRAYEQYF
TRBV7-9	TRBJ2-3	CASNLGLLETDTQYF
TRBV5-1	TRBJ2-1	CASSLEVGRETPYNEQFF
TRBV14	TRBJ2-7	CASSRDQSGQYF
TRBV7-3	TRBJ2-1	CTSSFFPPTSGSDNEQFF
TRBV5-1	TRBJ1-2	CASSHRSFSRDNGYTF
TRBV7-3	TRBJ2-1	CASSSAPGTDADEQFF
TRBV7-9	TRBJ2-5	CASSLDGGLAETQYF
TRBV7-8	TRBJ2-1	CASSPPGLAGHEQFF
TRBV5-1	TRBJ2-3	CATPTASGYTDTQYF
TRBV29-1	TRBJ2-7	CSVSAAEIGPQQYF
TRBV18	TRBJ2-2	CASSHKGTGELFF
TRBV20-1	TRBJ2-1	CSARESPYNEQFF
TRBV30	TRBJ2-1	CAWGPSYNEQFF
TRBV12-3/TRBV12-4	TRBJ1-2	CASLGASGYGYTF
TRBV20-1	TRBJ2-3	CSARDVAGGADTQYF